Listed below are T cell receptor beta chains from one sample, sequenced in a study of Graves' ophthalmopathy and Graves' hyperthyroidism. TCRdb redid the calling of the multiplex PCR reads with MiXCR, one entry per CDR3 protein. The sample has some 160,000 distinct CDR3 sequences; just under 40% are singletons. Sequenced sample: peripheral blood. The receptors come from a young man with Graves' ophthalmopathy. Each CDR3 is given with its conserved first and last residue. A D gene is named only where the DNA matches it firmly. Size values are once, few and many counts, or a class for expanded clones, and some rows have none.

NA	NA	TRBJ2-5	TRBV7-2	TGTGCCAGCAGCTTAGCGGGGACGGGGAAGACCCAGTACTTC	CASSLAGTGKTQYF
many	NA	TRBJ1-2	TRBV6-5	TGTGCCAGCAGTTACCCAGGCCGCCTATTCTATGGCTACACCTTC	CASSYPGRLFYGYTF
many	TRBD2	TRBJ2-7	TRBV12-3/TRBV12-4	TGTGCCAGCAGTTTGGGGCCGGGGGGGGAGTCCTACGAGCAGTACTTC	CASSLGPGGESYEQYF
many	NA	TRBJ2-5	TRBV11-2	TGTGCCAGCAGCTTAGATCTTGCGCTGCAGGGTAGGGGAGAGACCCAGTACTTC	CASSLDLALQGRGETQYF
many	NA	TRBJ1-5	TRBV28	TGTGCCAGCAGTTTTTTGGGGCCCCAGCATTTT	CASSFLGPQHF
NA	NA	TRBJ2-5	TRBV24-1	TGTGCCACCAGTGATTTGCAGGGGAGGAAAGAGACCCAGTACTTC	CATSDLQGRKETQYF
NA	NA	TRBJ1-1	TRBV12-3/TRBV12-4	TGTGCCAGCAGTCCACAGGACATGAACACTGAAGCTTTCTTT	CASSPQDMNTEAFF
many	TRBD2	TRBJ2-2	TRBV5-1	TGCGCCAGCAGCAGCGGCGGTAGCGGGATCAACACCGGGGAGCTGTTTTTT	CASSSGGSGINTGELFF
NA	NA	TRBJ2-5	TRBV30	TGTGCCTGGACCGGACCATTTTCCCAGTACTTC	CAWTGPFSQYF
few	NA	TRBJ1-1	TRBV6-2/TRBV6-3	TGTGCCAGCAGGGATCAGGGGACTGAAGCTTTCTTT	CASRDQGTEAFF
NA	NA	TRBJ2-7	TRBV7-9	TGTGCCAGCAGCCAGTCAAACGGCGAGCAGTACTTC	CASSQSNGEQYF
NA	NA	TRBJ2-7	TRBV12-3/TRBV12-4	TGTGCCAGCAGTTTAGACCGCCAGAGCTCCTACGAGCAGTACTTC	CASSLDRQSSYEQYF
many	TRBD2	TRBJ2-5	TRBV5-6	TGTGCCAGCAGCTTGGACCTAGCGGGCCTGGGCCAAGAGACCCAGTACTTC	CASSLDLAGLGQETQYF
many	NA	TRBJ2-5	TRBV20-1	TGCAGTGCTGGGCACTATCAAGAGACCCAGTACTTC	CSAGHYQETQYF
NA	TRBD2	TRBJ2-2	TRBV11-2	TGTGCCAGCAGCTGGACTAGCGGGGGGGCAGGCGGGGAGCTGTTTTTT	CASSWTSGGAGGELFF
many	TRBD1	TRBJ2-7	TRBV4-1	TGCGCCAGCAGCCGCGGACAGGGGGGGACCTACGAGCAGTACTTC	CASSRGQGGTYEQYF
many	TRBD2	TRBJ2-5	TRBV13	TGTGCCAGCAGCTTAGGCCGGGAGGGACTCCAAGAGACCCAGTACTTC	CASSLGREGLQETQYF
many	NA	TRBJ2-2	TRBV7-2	TGTGCCAGCAGCCCCCATCTGGGGACGCCCCGAGGAACCACCGGGGAGCTGTTTTTT	CASSPHLGTPRGTTGELFF
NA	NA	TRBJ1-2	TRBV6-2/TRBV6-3	TGTGCCAGCAGTTACTCGAATTCAGGGAGGCATGGCTACGCCTTC	CASSYSNSGRHGYAF
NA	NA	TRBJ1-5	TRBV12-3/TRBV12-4	TGTGCCAGCAGTTGGGGGTGCAGGGTTCAGGATCAGCCCCAGCATTTT	CASSWGCRVQDQPQHF
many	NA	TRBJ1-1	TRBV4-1	TGCGCCAGCAGCCTAAGCATGGGGACGCGGAACACTGAAGCTTTCTTT	CASSLSMGTRNTEAFF
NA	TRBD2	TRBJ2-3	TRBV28	TGTGCCAGCAGTCCCCAAGCGGGAGGTGGCACAGATACGCAGTATTTT	CASSPQAGGGTDTQYF
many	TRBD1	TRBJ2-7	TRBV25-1	TGTGCCAGCAGTGCCGGGACAGGGGCCTACGAGCAGTACTTC	CASSAGTGAYEQYF
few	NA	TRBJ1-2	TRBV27	TGTGCCACCTCCGGGGACGAGTATGGCTACACCTTC	CATSGDEYGYTF
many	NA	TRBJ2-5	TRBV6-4	TGTGCCAGCAGTCCGAGCCCCACATGGGCAGAGGAGGGGGGTTTCCAAGAGACCCAGTACTTC	CASSPSPTWAEEGGFQETQYF
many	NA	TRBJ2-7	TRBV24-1	TGTGCCACCAGTGAAGGGGGTCGGGCAGGAGCATCCTACGAGCAGTACTTC	CATSEGGRAGASYEQYF
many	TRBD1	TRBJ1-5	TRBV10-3	TGTGCCATCAGCCAGGGGGTGTATCAGCCCCAGCATTTT	CAISQGVYQPQHF
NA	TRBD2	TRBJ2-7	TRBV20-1	TGCAGTGCCTCGGGACTAGCGGGCACCGAGCAGTACTTC	CSASGLAGTEQYF
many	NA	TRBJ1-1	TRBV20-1	TGCAGTGCTAACAGACAGGCCGTGAACACTGAAGCTTTCTTT	CSANRQAVNTEAFF
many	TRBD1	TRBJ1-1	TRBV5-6	TGTGCCAGCAGCTTTCGCGGTGCCCGGGACAGGAGAATGAACGCTGAAGCTTTCTTT	CASSFRGARDRRMNAEAFF
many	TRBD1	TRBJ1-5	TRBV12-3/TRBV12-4	TGTGCCAGCAGTAAACGGACAGGGTTACCCAATCAGCCCCAGCATTTT	CASSKRTGLPNQPQHF
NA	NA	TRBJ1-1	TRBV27	TGTGCCAGTCTCGGACGGGGGCAGGGTGGCACTGAAGCTTTCTTT	CASLGRGQGGTEAFF
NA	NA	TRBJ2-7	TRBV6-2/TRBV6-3	TGTGCCAGCAGTTACCTTCGAGGGAGAATCTACGAGCAGTACTTC	CASSYLRGRIYEQYF
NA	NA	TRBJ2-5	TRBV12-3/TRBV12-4	TGTGCCAGCAGCTTGGTTCAGGGGGAGACCCAGTACTTC	CASSLVQGETQYF
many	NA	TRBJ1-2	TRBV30	TGTGCCTGGAGTGTAGGGGGTCCGAAGAACTATGGCTACACCTTC	CAWSVGGPKNYGYTF
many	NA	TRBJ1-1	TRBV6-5	TGTGCCAGCAGTAGCCAGGGCAACACTGAAGCTTTCTTT	CASSSQGNTEAFF
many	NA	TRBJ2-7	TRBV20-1	TGCAGTGCTTTTGACACGGGAGACTACGAGCAGTACTTC	CSAFDTGDYEQYF
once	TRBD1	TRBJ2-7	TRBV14	TGTGCCAGCAGCAGGGACAGGAGCTCCTACGAGCAGTACTTC	CASSRDRSSYEQYF
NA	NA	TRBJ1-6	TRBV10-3	TGTGCCACCACAGCCGGGGGAAACTATAATTCACCCCTCCACTTT	CATTAGGNYNSPLHF
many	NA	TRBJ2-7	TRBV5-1	TGCGCCAGCAGCAGTGTAAGTCTAGGCGGCGAGCAGTACTTC	CASSSVSLGGEQYF
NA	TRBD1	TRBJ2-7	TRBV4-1	TGCGCCAGCAGCCAAGGACAGGGGAAAAGCTCCTACGAGCAGTACTTC	CASSQGQGKSSYEQYF
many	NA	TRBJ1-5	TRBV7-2	TGTGCCAGCAGCACCCGCCCAGGTCAGCCCCAGCATTTT	CASSTRPGQPQHF
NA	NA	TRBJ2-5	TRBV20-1	TGCAGTGCTGATCGGGACTTCCAAGAGACCCAGTACTTC	CSADRDFQETQYF
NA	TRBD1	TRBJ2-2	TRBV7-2	TGTGCCAGCAGTTTTCTCTCAGGGGGCACCGGGGAGCTGTTTTTT	CASSFLSGGTGELFF
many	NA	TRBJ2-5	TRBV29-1	TGCAGCGTTGATAACGCGGGATTGACGACCCAGTACTTC	CSVDNAGLTTQYF
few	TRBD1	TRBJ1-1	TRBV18	TGTGCCAGCTCATCTACCGGACAGGGCCGCACTGAAGCTTTCTTT	CASSSTGQGRTEAFF
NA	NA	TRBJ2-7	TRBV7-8	TGTGCCAGCAGCTTGCAGCGGCAGTCCTACGAGCAGTACTTC	CASSLQRQSYEQYF
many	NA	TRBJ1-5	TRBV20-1	TGCAGTCGGGGAGGGGGACGAGGGCAGCCCCAGCATTTT	CSRGGGRGQPQHF
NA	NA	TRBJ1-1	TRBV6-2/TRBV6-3	TGTGCCAGCAGTTCCCTTGGGGGCGTCACTGAAGCTTTCTTT	CASSSLGGVTEAFF
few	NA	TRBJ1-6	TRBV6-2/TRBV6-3	TGTGCCAGCAGTTACGGACGAAGCTCCTATAATTCACCCCTCCACTTT	CASSYGRSSYNSPLHF
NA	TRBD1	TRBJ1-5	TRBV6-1	TGTGCCAGCAGTGAAGTGGGGACAGGGGGAATGAACCAGCCCCAGCATTTT	CASSEVGTGGMNQPQHF
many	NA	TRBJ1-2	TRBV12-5	TGTGCTAGTGGTTTGGCCCCCAGAACCGACTATGGCTACACCTTC	CASGLAPRTDYGYTF
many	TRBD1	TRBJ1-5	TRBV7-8	TGTGCCAGCAGCCCTGAGGCGGGACAGGGGGGGAATAGCAATCAGCCCCAGCATTTT	CASSPEAGQGGNSNQPQHF